The rows below give T cell receptor beta chains drawn from one sample of a study of neoadjuvant nivolumab and ipilimumab in lung cancer. Using immunoSEQ multiplex PCR, the repertoire was profiled, and TCRdb retains in-frame clones only, with some absent. The data contain fewer than 35,000 clones, 65% to 85% of them singletons. The sample consisted of peripheral blood, taken before neoadjuvant nivolumab, alone or with ipilimumab. The receptors shown here come from an adult with non-small cell lung cancer. CDR3s include the opening cysteine and the closing phenylalanine or tryptophan. D genes are given only for firm matches. Not every row has a clone size; where given, it reads once, few, many or a size class.

>NA|TRBV5-1|TRBJ2-3|15|NA
TGCGCCAGCAGCTTGAACCCTGGGGTCACAGATACGCAGTATTTT
CASSLNPGVTDTQYF
>NA|TRBV6-1|TRBJ1-6|15|few
TGTGCCAGCACCCAAAAATGGACGGAATATTCACCCCTCCACTTT
CASTQKWTEYSPLHF
>TRBD1|TRBV2|TRBJ2-7|14|NA
TGTGCCAGCAGGGCAGGGACAGACGGTTACGAGCAGTACTTC
CASRAGTDGYEQYF
>NA|TRBV27|TRBJ2-3|15|NA
TGTGCCAGCAGTCTGAGTAGGTGGGGCACAGATACGCAGTATTTT
CASSLSRWGTDTQYF
>NA|TRBV7-2|TRBJ2-7|12|NA
TGTGCCAGCAGCTTAGCGGTGGAGGAGCAGTACTTC
CASSLAVEEQYF
>NA|TRBV12-5|TRBJ1-2|15|NA
TGTGCTAGTGGTTTGGTTGTGAGGGGACTCTATGGCTACACCTTC
CASGLVVRGLYGYTF
>NA|TRBV6-5|TRBJ1-5|14|NA
TGTGCCAGCAGTTACACAATGGTGGGGCAGCCCCAGCATTTT
CASSYTMVGQPQHF
>NA|TRBV5-1|TRBJ2-3|13|NA
TGCGCCAGCAGCTTGTCCCTAACAGATACGCAGTATTTT
CASSLSLTDTQYF
>TRBD1|TRBV7-7|TRBJ2-2|14|NA
TGTGCCAGCAGCCCCGACAGGGGCACCGGGGAGCTGTTTTTT
CASSPDRGTGELFF
>TRBD1|TRBV7-2|TRBJ2-2|12|NA
TGTGCCAGCAGAACAGGGGTGGGGGAGCTGTTTTTT
CASRTGVGELFF
>NA|TRBV6-6|TRBJ1-1|13|NA
TGTGCCAGCAGTTACCCACAGGTTACGCAGGCTTTCTTT
CASSYPQVTQAFF
>NA|TRBV7-9|TRBJ2-2|12|NA
TGTGCCAGCAGGACGGACAGCCTGGAGCTGTTTTTT
CASRTDSLELFF
>NA|TRBV6-1|TRBJ1-2|12|NA
TGTGCCAGCAGTGAGACAGTACGCGGCTACACCTTC
CASSETVRGYTF
>NA|TRBV5-1|TRBJ2-2|13|NA
TGCGCCAGCAGCGAGGGGGGGACCGGGGAGCTGTTTTTT
CASSEGGTGELFF
>NA|TRBV2|TRBJ2-7|13|NA
TGTGCCAGCGGTTCCAGGGCGGCCTACGAGCAGTACTTC
CASGSRAAYEQYF
>TRBD1|TRBV15|TRBJ1-5|17|NA
TGTGCCACCAGCAGGACGGGACAGGGGGCTAGAAATCAGCCCCAGCATTTT
CATSRTGQGARNQPQHF
>TRBD1|TRBV28|TRBJ2-7|13|NA
TGTGCCAGCGGTGGGGACAGGCTTCAAGAGCAGTACTTC
CASGGDRLQEQYF
>NA|TRBV19|TRBJ1-6|16|few
TGTGCCAGTAGTACCCGACCCGCAGGGCAGAATTCACCCCTCCACTTT
CASSTRPAGQNSPLHF